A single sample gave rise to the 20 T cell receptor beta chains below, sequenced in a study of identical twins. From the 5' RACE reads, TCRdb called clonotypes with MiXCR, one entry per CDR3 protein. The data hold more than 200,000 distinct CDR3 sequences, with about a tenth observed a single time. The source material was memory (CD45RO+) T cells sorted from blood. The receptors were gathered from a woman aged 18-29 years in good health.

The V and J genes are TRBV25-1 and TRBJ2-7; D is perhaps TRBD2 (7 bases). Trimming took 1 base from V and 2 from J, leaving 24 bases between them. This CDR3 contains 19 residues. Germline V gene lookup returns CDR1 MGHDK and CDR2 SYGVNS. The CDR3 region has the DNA TGTGCCAGCAGTGAATCCCTCCTCTCTGGGGGGAGGGGGGCCTACGAGCAGTACTTC. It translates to CASSESLLSGGRGAYEQYF.

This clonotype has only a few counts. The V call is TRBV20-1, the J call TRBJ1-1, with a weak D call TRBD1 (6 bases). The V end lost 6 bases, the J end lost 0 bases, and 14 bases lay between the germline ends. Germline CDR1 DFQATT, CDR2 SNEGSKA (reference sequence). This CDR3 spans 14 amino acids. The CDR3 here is CSAGGQLVNTEAFF. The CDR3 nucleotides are TGCAGTGCCGGGGGGCAGTTGGTGAACACTGAAGCTTTCTTT.

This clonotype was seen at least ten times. The CDR3 is CASSPGDRQETQYF. The CDR3 DNA follows: TGTGCCAGCAGTCCGGGGGACAGACAAGAGACCCAGTACTTC. This chain joins TRBV12-3 or TRBV12-4 and TRBJ2-5; D is possibly TRBD1 (7 bases). The V end lost 5 bases, the J end lost 2 bases, and 12 bases lay between the germline ends. The CDR3 has 14 amino acids.

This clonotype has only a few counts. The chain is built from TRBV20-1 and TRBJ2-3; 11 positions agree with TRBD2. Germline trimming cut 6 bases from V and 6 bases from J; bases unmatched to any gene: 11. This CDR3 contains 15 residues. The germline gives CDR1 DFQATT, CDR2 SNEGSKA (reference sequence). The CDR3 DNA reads TGCAGTGCCCGAGGGGTACTAGCGGGGGCCGATACGCAGTATTTT. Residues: CSARGVLAGADTQYF.

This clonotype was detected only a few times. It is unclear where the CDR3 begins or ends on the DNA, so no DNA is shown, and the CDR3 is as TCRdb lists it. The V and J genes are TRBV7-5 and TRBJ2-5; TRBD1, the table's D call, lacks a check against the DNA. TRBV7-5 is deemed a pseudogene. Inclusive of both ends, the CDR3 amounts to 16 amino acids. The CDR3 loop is CISVSEGASGEETQYF.

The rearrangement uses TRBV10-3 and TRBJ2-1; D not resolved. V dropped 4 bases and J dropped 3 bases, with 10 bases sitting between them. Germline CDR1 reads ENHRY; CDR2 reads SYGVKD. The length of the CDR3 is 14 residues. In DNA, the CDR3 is TGTGCCATCAGTGTGGACCCCAGCTACAATGAGCAGTTCTTC. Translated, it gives CAISVDPSYNEQFF.

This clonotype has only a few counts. CDR3 sequence reads: CASGGELMQTQYF. Here the CDR3 DNA reads TGTGCCAGCGGGGGGGAGCTGATGCAGACCCAGTACTTC. The chain is built from TRBV6-1 and TRBJ2-5; 7 bases align to TRBD2. The CDR3 length is 13 residues. Per germline, CDR1 MNHNS and CDR2 SASEGT. Trimming cost V 8 bases and J 6 bases; bases outside gene matches: 9.

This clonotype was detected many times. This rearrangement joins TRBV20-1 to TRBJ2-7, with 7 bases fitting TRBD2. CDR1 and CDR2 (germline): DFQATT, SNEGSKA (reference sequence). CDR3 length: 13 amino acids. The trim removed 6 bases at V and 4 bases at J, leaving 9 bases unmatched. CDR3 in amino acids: CSASSGALYEQYF. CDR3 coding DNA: TGCAGTGCCTCGAGCGGGGCGCTTTACGAGCAGTACTTC.

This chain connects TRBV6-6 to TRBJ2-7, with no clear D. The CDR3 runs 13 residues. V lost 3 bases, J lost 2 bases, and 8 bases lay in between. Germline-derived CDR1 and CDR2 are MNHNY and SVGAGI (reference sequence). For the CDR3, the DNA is TGTGCCAGCAGTTATAGTAGAGCCTACGAGCAGTACTTC. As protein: CASSYSRAYEQYF.

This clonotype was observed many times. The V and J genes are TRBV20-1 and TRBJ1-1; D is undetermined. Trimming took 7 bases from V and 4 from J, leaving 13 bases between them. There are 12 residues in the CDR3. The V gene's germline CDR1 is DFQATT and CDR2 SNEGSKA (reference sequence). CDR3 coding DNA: TGCAGTGTCCACAGTGGTTTCACTGAAGCTTTCTTT. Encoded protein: CSVHSGFTEAFF.

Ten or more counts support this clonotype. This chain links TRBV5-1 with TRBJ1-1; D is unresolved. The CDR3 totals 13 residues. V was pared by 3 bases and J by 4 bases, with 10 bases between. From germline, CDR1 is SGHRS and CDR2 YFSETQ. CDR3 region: CASSSSPGTEAFF. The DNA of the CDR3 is TGCGCCAGCAGCTCCTCCCCGGGCACTGAAGCTTTCTTT.

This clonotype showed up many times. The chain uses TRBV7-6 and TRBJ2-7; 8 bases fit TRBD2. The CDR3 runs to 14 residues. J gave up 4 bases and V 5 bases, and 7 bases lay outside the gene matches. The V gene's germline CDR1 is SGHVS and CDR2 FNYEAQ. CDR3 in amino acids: CASSQRSSGYEQYF. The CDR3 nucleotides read TGTGCCAGCAGCCAGCGGTCTAGCGGGTACGAGCAGTACTTC.

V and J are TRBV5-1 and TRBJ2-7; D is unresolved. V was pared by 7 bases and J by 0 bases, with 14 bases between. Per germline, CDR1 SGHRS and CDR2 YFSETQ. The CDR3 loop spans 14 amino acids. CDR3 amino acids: CASGPSGGSYEQYF. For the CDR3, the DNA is TGCGCCAGCGGCCCTTCGGGCGGCTCCTACGAGCAGTACTTC. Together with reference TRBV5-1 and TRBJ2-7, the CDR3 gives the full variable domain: KAGVTQTPRYLIKTRGQQVTLSCSPISGHRSVSWYQQTPGQGLQFLFEYFSETQRNKGNFPGRFSGRQFSNSRSEMNVSTLELGDSALYLCASGPSGGSYEQYFGPGTRLTVT.

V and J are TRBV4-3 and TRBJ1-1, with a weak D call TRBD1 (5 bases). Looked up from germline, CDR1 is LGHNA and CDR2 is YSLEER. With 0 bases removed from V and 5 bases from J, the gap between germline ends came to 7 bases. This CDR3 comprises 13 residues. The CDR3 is CASSQEAGTEAFF. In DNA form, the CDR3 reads TGCGCCAGCAGCCAAGAGGCAGGGACTGAAGCTTTCTTT.

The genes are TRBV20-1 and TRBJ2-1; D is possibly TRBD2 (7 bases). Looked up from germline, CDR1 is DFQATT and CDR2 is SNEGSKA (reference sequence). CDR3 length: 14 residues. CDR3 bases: TGCAGCCCCTCTCAACGGGGGGCTGTGAATGAGCAGTTCTTC. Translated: CSPSQRGAVNEQFF.

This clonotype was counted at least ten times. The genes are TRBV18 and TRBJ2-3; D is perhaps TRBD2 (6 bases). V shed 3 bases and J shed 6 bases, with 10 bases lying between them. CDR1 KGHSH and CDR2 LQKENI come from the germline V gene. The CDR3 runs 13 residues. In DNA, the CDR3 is TGTGCCAGCTCACCGACTAGTACGGATACGCAGTATTTT. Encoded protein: CASSPTSTDTQYF.

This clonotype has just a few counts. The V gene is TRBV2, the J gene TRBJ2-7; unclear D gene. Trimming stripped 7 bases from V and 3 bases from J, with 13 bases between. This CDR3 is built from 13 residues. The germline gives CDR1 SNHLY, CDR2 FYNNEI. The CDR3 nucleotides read TGTGCCAGCATACCCCCTGCCGGCTACGAGCAGTACTTC. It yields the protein CASIPPAGYEQYF.

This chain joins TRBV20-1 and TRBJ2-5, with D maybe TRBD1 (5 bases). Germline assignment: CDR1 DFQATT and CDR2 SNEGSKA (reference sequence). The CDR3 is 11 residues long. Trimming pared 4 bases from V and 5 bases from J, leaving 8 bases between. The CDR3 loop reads CSAIRGETQYF. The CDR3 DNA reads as TGCAGTGCTATTAGGGGTGAGACCCAGTACTTC.

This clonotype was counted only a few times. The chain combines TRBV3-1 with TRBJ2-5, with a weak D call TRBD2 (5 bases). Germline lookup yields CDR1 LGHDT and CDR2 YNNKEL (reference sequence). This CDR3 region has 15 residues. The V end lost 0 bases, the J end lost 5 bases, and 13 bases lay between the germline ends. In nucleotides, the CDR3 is TGTGCCAGCAGCCAAGATCGGTATCCGGGGGAGACCCAGTACTTC. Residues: CASSQDRYPGETQYF.

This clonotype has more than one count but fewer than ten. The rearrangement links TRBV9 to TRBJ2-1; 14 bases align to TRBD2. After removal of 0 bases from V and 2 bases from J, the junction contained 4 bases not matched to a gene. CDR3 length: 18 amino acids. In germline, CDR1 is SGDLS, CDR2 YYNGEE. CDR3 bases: TGTGCCAGCAGCGTAGGACTAGCGGGGGGGCTAGCCTACAATGAGCAGTTCTTC. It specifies CASSVGLAGGLAYNEQFF.